A selection of T cell receptor beta chains follows, all from one sample in a study of T-cell reconstitution after alpha-beta-depleted transplantation in children. TCRdb re-called the PCR reads through MiXCR, storing one row per CDR3 protein. Among about 90,000 distinct CDR3 sequences, roughly 7.7% were seen once, and the ten largest hold 5.5% to 8%. The sample here was PBMCs from the stem cell graft donor, taken from the stem cell graft. These receptors originate from a human donor who donated a stem cell graft to a child with congenital amegakaryocytic thrombocytopenia. Both conserved end residues are part of each CDR3. The D gene is left open where the match is weak. Not every row has a clone size; where given, it reads once, few, many or a size class.

TGCAGTGCTAGAGATCGGGGGAGCTCTGGAAACACCATATATTTT CSARDRGSSGNTIYF many TRBJ1-3 TRBV20-1 .
TGTGCCAGCAGTGAAGGCGGTGGGGCTACCCCAGACTTC CASSEGGGATPDF many TRBJ2-5 TRBV6-1 .
TGCAGCGTGGGAAGGACTCCAGAGACCCAGTACTTC CSVGRTPETQYF many TRBJ2-5 TRBV29-1 .
TGTGCCAGCAGTTTAGCGGGGCGCCGGGGAGGGGGAGAGACCCAGTACTTC CASSLAGRRGGGETQYF many TRBJ2-5 TRBV28 .
TGCGCCACCACAGGCGGGGCTTCGGCGAACACCGGGGAGCTGTTTTTT CATTGGASANTGELFF many TRBJ2-2 TRBV5-1 .
TGCAGTGCTAGCAAAGGAACCTACACCGGGGAGCTGTTTTTT CSASKGTYTGELFF many TRBJ2-2 TRBV20-1 .
TGTGCCAGCAGCCCTAGCGGGGCAGTCGAGCAGTACTTC CASSPSGAVEQYF . TRBJ2-7 TRBV12-3/TRBV12-4 TRBD2
TGCAGCGTTGATCGGGGTAGCGGGAGGAATGAGCAGTTCTTC CSVDRGSGRNEQFF many TRBJ2-1 TRBV29-1 TRBD2
TGTGCCAGCAGTTTTTTAGGGGGCCACAATGAGCAGTTCTTC CASSFLGGHNEQFF many TRBJ2-1 TRBV27 TRBD1
TGTGCCAGCAGAGCGACTCTTAGCTCTGGAAACACCATATATTTC CASRATLSSGNTIYF . TRBJ1-3 TRBV28 .
TGCAGTACTAGCCGAGGGGGTGCTGAAGCTTTCTTT CSTSRGGAEAFF many TRBJ1-1 TRBV20-1 .
TGCGCCAGCAGCTTGGTAGGGCAGGGTATTAGCGATGAGCAGTTCTTC CASSLVGQGISDEQFF many TRBJ2-1 TRBV5-1 .
TGTGCCAGCAGCTTAAGGACTAGCAGCACAGATACGCAGTATTTT CASSLRTSSTDTQYF once TRBJ2-3 TRBV11-2 TRBD2
TGCGCCAGCAGCCAACTAGCGGGAGACGAGACCCAGTACTTC CASSQLAGDETQYF once TRBJ2-5 TRBV4-1 TRBD2
TGTGCCAGCAGTTTGATTGCCTCTGGAAACACCATATATTTT CASSLIASGNTIYF many TRBJ1-3 TRBV12-3/TRBV12-4 .
TGCAGCGTTCCTTCTCTGGGGACCAATGAGCAGTTCTTC CSVPSLGTNEQFF many TRBJ2-1 TRBV29-1 .
TGTGCCAGCAGTTTGGGGGGCCGTAGCTATGGCTACACCTTC CASSLGGRSYGYTF many TRBJ1-2 TRBV12-3/TRBV12-4 .
TGTGCCAGCAGCAACTTTCTAGCGGGAGAGGGCGGTGAGACCCAGTACTTC CASSNFLAGEGGETQYF many TRBJ2-5 TRBV5-6 TRBD2
TGTGCCAGCAGCGCGGGTGGGGGAAGAGATGAGCAGTTCTTC CASSAGGGRDEQFF many TRBJ2-1 TRBV2 .
TGTGCCAGCAGATTGGGGGGCTTCGGGGAGCTGTTTTTT CASRLGGFGELFF once TRBJ2-2 TRBV2 .
TGTGCCAGCAGCTTGGGGTTGAAGGAGTTTTCCCCCTATGGCTACACCTTC CASSLGLKEFSPYGYTF many TRBJ1-2 TRBV5-6 .
TGCAGTGGGGGAAGGAGGGGCACTGAAGCTTTCTTT CSGGRRGTEAFF many TRBJ1-1 TRBV20-1 .
TGCAGTGCTAGAGATGCTAGCGGGGGATCCTACGAGCAGTACTTC CSARDASGGSYEQYF many TRBJ2-7 TRBV20-1 TRBD2
TGTGCCATCAGTTCCGACAGGGGGCCGGTTGGCTACACCTTC CAISSDRGPVGYTF many TRBJ1-2 TRBV10-3 TRBD1
TGCGCCAGCAGCAAGGACCAGGGGAGGGCTAACACCGGGGAGCTGTTTTTT CASSKDQGRANTGELFF many TRBJ2-2 TRBV5-1 .
TGTGCCAGCACAACCTTAGGCACAGATACGCAGTATTTT CASTTLGTDTQYF . TRBJ2-3 TRBV2 .
TGTGCCAGCAGTTCAACCGGGACAGTGGGCAATCAGCCCCAGCATTTT CASSSTGTVGNQPQHF many TRBJ1-5 TRBV6-2/TRBV6-3 TRBD1
TGCGCCAGCAGCGCCCGGGAGCGGGGGTCCTACAATGAGCAGTTCTTC CASSARERGSYNEQFF many TRBJ2-1 TRBV5-1 TRBD2
TGCAGTGCTTATCCGTCCTCGGCCAAAAACATTCAGTACTTC CSAYPSSAKNIQYF many TRBJ2-4 TRBV20-1 .
TGCGCCAGCAGCCAAGATCGAGGTTTTAGCTTCGGGGAGCTGTTTTTT CASSQDRGFSFGELFF many TRBJ2-2 TRBV4-1 .
TGCAGTGCTAGAGATATAAAGGGACTCAAAGCTTTCTTT CSARDIKGLKAFF many TRBJ1-1 TRBV20-1 .
TGTGCCAGCAGCTTAGAAGGGACGGCTAATGAAAAACTGTTTTTT CASSLEGTANEKLFF many TRBJ1-4 TRBV7-9 .
TGCGCCAGCAGGGAGGGGTCGTTGAACACTGAAGCTTTCTTT CASREGSLNTEAFF few TRBJ1-1 TRBV5-1 .
TGCGCCAGCAGCGGAAGGCCGGGGTCTTACGAGCAGTACTTC CASSGRPGSYEQYF many TRBJ2-7 TRBV5-1 .
TGTGCCAGCAGGTTCCAAAGCGGAGATACGCAGTATTTT CASRFQSGDTQYF many TRBJ2-3 TRBV12-3/TRBV12-4 .
TGTGCCAGCAGTCCCCGCAGATTAAACACTGAAGCTTTCTTT CASSPRRLNTEAFF many TRBJ1-1 TRBV6-5 .
TGTGCCAGCAGCTCAGAAGGGGTCATGAACACTGAAGCTTTCTTT CASSSEGVMNTEAFF . TRBJ1-1 TRBV7-8 .
TGTGCCAGCTCCCCGAGCGGGGGGCCCCAGTACTTC CASSPSGGPQYF many TRBJ2-7 TRBV6-1 TRBD2
TGCGCCAGCAGCCCGACAGGCCCGGGGGAGACCCAGTACTTC CASSPTGPGETQYF . TRBJ2-5 TRBV5-1 .
TGCGCCACCTACGGGCCTCTAGGGCCTGAAGCTTTCTTT CATYGPLGPEAFF many TRBJ1-1 TRBV10-2 .
TGTGCCAGCAGAGATATCAACAAGAACACTGAAGCTTTCTTT CASRDINKNTEAFF many TRBJ1-1 TRBV6-1 .
TGTGCCAGCAGTCGCGGGAGTGCGAACACTGAAGCTTTCTTT CASSRGSANTEAFF many TRBJ1-1 TRBV12-3/TRBV12-4 .
TGTGCCAGCAGCATAGCGATCAGCACAGATACGCAGTATTTT CASSIAISTDTQYF many TRBJ2-3 TRBV7-2 .
TGTGCCACCAGTGACCTCGGCCCCGGGGAGCTGTTTTTT CATSDLGPGELFF . TRBJ2-2 TRBV24-1 .
TGCAGCGTTGAAGATCCGAGCGGGCCTTACAATGAGCAGTTCTTC CSVEDPSGPYNEQFF few TRBJ2-1 TRBV29-1 .
TGCGCCAGCAGCTTGCTTGGGACAGGGCAAAGTTCCACTGAAGCTTTCTTT CASSLLGTGQSSTEAFF many TRBJ1-1 TRBV5-1 TRBD1
TGCAGCGTTGAAGTCCAGGAGGCTGCATATGGCTACACCTTC CSVEVQEAAYGYTF many TRBJ1-2 TRBV29-1 .
TGCGCCAGCAGTGAGTCAGGGGACACCGGGGAGCTGTTTTTT CASSESGDTGELFF many TRBJ2-2 TRBV10-1 .
TGCGCCAGCAGTGACGGACAGGGGGATTATGGCTACACCTTC CASSDGQGDYGYTF . TRBJ1-2 TRBV5-1 TRBD1
TGTGCCAGCTCACCAGGGGTCGGAGATACGCAGTATTTT CASSPGVGDTQYF many TRBJ2-3 TRBV18 .
TGTGCCATCAGTGGTGGTAGGACAGCTACAGGAGATACGCAGTATTTT CAISGGRTATGDTQYF many TRBJ2-3 TRBV10-3 .
TGTGCCAGCAGCCGAACTAGCGGGGAGGGTACGCAGTATTTT CASSRTSGEGTQYF many TRBJ2-3 TRBV27 TRBD2
TGTGCCAGCAGCCAAGAACCCCTCCTTGGCGGATCCTACGAGCAGTACTTC CASSQEPLLGGSYEQYF many TRBJ2-7 TRBV3-1 .
TGTGCCAGCTCACCAAGGCAGAGGGGGGAAGCCCAGCATTTT CASSPRQRGEAQHF . TRBJ1-5 TRBV18 .
TGCAGTGCTAGGGGGCAGGGCCAAGGGGAAGCTTTCTTT CSARGQGQGEAFF many TRBJ1-1 TRBV20-1 .
TGTGCCAGCAGCTTATCGCGGGGGAACACCGGGGAGCTGTTTTTT CASSLSRGNTGELFF many TRBJ2-2 TRBV7-2 .
TGCGCCAGCAGCCCCCACGGGGGGAACACCGGGGAGCTGTTTTTT CASSPHGGNTGELFF many TRBJ2-2 TRBV5-1 .
TGCAGTGCTTTGCCCGGGACAGGTTTGAACACTGAAGCTTTCTTT CSALPGTGLNTEAFF . TRBJ1-1 TRBV20-1 TRBD1
TGCGCCAGCAGCTTCTGGACAGGTATCAACACTGAAGCTTTCTTT CASSFWTGINTEAFF few TRBJ1-1 TRBV5-1 TRBD1